The clone carrying this T cell receptor beta chain was observed a handful of times. Sorting selected naive CD8 T cells with a CD8+CD4-CCR7+CD45RA+ phenotype. These data are taken from a study of molecular identifiers for immune sequencing clone quantification. Study context: In the replicates, RNA derived from about 21,000 or 97,000 naive CD8 cells was divided into five parts, and four were sequenced.

The bulk TCR libraries were made with methods described before and with listed TCR primers. TCRdb called the PCR reads again in MiXCR, with one record for every CDR3 protein. Of some 680,000 distinct CDR3 sequences listed, approximately 24% are singletons. CDR1 LNHNV and CDR2 YYDKDF come from the germline V gene (reference sequence). This CDR3 has 18 amino acids. The V end lost 0 bases, the J end lost 0 bases, and 17 bases lay between the germline ends. The chain couples TRBV15 to TRBJ2-5, with a possible D match to TRBD2 (5 bases). The clonotype was recovered from a human donor in good health. Some libraries in this study had Jurkat cell RNA spiked in. Sequencing input: naive CD8+ T cells from blood, with Jurkat cell RNA spiked in. Sample subset: FACS-sorted CD8+CD4-CCR7+CD45RA+ naive T cells. In DNA form, the CDR3 reads TGTGCCACCAGCAGAGATCTGATGCGAGGAGGCCACCAAGAGACCCAGTACTTC. Residues: CATSRDLMRGGHQETQYF.